This T cell receptor (beta chain) was observed in a study of shared clonotypes between healthy human individuals. TCRdb's copy holds only in-frame clones and misses some; the assay was immunoSEQ multiplex PCR. Of 110,000 or so clones listed, approximately 70% are singletons. Findings and limits, study-wide: Blood alone was sampled, and tissue repertoires likely differ.

As concerns this clone: Its antigen is unidentified.

The length of the CDR3 is 15 residues. V was pared by 2 bases and J by 6 bases, with 9 bases of the junction left unmatched. CDR1 SEHNR and CDR2 FQNEAQ come from the germline V gene (reference sequence). The origin of this receptor is a woman aged 25 to 39 in good health. This rearrangement joins TRBV7-9 to TRBJ1-2; 7 bases agree with TRBD1. Sequencing used memory CD8+ T cells sorted from blood. Noted subset: CD45RO+ cells pooled with CCR7-negative TemRA cells. The CDR3 DNA is TGTGCCAGCAGCTTACCCCACAGGGGTAGGCATGGCTACACCTTC. It translates to CASSLPHRGRHGYTF.